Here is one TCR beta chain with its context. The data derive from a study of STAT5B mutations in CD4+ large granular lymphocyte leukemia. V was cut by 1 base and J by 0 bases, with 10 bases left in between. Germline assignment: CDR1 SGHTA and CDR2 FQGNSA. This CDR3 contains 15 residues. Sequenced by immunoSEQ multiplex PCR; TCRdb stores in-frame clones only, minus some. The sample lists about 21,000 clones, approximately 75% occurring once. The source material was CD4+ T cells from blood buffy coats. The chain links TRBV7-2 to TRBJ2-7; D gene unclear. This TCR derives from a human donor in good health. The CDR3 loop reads CASSLEAVFSYEQYF. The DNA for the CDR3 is TGTGCCAGCAGCTTAGAGGCGGTTTTCTCCTACGAGCAGTACTTC. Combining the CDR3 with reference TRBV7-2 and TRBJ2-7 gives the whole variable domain GAGVSQSPSNKVTEKGKDVELRCDPISGHTALYWYRQSLGQGLEFLIYFQGNSAPDKSGLPSDRFSAERTGGSVSTLTIQRTQQEDSAVYLCASSLEAVFSYEQYFGPGTRLTVT.